The source of this T cell receptor (beta chain) is a study of blood T cell repertoires in COVID-19. Clones were sequenced by immunoSEQ multiplex PCR, and TCRdb holds only the in-frame ones, with some missing. The data show around 390,000 clones, with 80% to 90% seen just once and roughly 9.4% held by the top ten. This sequence was found in a woman aged 45-65 years who had recovered from COVID-19. The sequencing input was PBMCs or T cells enriched from blood (not recorded which).

CDR3 sequence: CASSQQRGGYEQYF. The DNA of the CDR3 is TGTGCCAGCAGCCAACAGCGGGGGGGCTACGAGCAGTACTTC. The V and J genes are TRBV3-1 (or the pseudogene TRBV3-2) and TRBJ2-7, with 10 bases that match TRBD2. This CDR3 has 14 residues. Germline lookup yields CDR1 LGHDT and CDR2 YNNKEL (reference sequence). V trimming: 2 bases; J trimming: 3 bases; junction bases outside the gene matches: 1.